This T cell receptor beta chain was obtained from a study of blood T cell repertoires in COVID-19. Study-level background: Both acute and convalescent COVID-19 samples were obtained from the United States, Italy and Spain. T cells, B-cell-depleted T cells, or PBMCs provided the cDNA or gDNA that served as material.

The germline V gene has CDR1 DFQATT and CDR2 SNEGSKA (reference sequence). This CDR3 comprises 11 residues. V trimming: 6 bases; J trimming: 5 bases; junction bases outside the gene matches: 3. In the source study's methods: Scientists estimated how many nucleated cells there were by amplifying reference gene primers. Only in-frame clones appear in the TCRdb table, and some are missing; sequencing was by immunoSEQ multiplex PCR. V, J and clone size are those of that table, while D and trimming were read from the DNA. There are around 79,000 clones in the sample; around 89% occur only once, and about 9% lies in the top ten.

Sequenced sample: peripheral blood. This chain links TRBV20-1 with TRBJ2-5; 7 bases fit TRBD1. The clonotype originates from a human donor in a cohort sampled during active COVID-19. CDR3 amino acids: CSALGGETQYF. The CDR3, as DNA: TGCAGTGCGCTAGGGGGCGAGACCCAGTACTTC.